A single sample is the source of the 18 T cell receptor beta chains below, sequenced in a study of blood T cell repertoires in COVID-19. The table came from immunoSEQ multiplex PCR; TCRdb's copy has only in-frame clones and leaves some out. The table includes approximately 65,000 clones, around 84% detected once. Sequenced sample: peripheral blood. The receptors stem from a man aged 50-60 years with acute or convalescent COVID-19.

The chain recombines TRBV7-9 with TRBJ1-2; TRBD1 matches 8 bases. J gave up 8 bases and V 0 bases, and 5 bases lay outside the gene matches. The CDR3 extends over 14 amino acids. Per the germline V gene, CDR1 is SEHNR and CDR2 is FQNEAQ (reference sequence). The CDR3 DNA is TGTGCCAGCAGCTTAGCGGGACAGGCCTTGGGCTACACCTTC. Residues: CASSLAGQALGYTF.

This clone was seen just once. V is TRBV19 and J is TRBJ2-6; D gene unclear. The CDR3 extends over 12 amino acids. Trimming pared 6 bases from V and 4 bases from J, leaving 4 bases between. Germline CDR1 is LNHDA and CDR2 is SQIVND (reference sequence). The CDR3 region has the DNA TGTGCCAGTAGAACAGGGGCCAACGTCCTGACTTTC. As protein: CASRTGANVLTF.

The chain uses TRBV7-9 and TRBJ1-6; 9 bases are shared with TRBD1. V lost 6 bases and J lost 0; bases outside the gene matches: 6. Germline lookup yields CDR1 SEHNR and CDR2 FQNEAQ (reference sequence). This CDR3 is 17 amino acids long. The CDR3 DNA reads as TGTGCCAGCAGTGGGACAGGGAGCCTCTCCTATAATTCACCCCTCCACTTT. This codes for CASSGTGSLSYNSPLHF.

This chain's CDR3 is CASSLGRNTEAFF. Here the CDR3 DNA reads TGCGCCAGCAGCTTGGGGAGGAACACTGAAGCTTTCTTT. The chain recombines TRBV5-1 with TRBJ1-1, with no clear D. Germline CDR1 is SGHRS and CDR2 is YFSETQ. The V end lost 0 bases, the J end lost 1 base, and 4 bases lay between the germline ends. CDR3 size: 13 residues.

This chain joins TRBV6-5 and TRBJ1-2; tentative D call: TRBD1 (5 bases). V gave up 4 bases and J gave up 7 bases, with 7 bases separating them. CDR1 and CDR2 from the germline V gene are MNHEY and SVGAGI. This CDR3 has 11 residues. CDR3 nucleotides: TGTGCCAGCAGTTCCGGGGGTGGCTACACCTTC. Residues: CASSSGGGYTF.

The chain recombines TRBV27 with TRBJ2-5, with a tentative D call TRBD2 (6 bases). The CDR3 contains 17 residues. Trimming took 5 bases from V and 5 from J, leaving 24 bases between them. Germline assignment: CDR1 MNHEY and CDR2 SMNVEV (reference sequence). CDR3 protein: CASSDPGGARLWETQYF. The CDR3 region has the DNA TGTGCCAGCAGTGACCCTGGCGGGGCGCGATTGTGGGAGACCCAGTACTTC.

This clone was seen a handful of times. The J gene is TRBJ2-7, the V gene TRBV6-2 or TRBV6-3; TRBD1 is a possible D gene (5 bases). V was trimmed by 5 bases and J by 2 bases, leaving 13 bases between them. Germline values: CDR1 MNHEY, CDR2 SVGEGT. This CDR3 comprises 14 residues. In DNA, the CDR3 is TGTGCCAGCAGTGTAGGGGTAGAGCCCTACGAGCAGTACTTC. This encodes CASSVGVEPYEQYF.

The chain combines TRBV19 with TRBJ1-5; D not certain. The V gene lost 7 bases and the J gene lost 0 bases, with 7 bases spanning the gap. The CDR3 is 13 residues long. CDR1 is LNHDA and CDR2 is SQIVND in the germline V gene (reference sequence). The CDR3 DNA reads TGTGCCAGTACCCCAGGTAGCAATCAGCCCCAGCATTTT. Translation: CASTPGSNQPQHF.

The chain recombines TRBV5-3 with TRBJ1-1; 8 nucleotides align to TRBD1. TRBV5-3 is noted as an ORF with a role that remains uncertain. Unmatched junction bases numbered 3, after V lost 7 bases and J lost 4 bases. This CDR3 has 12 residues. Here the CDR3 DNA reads TGTGCCAGAGTCGACAGGGGCACTGAAGCTTTCTTT. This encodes CARVDRGTEAFF.

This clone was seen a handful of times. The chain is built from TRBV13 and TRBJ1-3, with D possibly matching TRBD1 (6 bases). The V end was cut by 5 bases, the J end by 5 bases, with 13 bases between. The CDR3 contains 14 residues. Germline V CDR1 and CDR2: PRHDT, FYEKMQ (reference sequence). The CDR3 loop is CASSLRTARNTIYF. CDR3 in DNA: TGTGCCAGCAGCCTCAGGACAGCTCGAAACACCATATATTTT.

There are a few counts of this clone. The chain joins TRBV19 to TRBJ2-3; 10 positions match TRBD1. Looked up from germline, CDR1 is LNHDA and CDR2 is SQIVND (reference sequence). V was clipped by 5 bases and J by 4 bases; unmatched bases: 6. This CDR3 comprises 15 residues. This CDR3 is CASSLTGTGADTQYF. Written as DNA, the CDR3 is TGTGCCAGTAGTCTTACCGGGACAGGGGCAGATACGCAGTATTTT.

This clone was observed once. The CDR3 DNA follows: TGTGCCAGCAGTTTTCCCGAACTAGCGGGAGTGGGGGAGCTGTTTTTT. It yields the protein CASSFPELAGVGELFF. The gene calls are TRBV28 and TRBJ2-2; 11 bases agree with TRBD2. Germline values: CDR1 MDHEN, CDR2 SYDVKM. This CDR3 is built from 16 residues. The V and J ends lost 3 bases and 8 bases, in that order; junction bases with no gene match: 8.

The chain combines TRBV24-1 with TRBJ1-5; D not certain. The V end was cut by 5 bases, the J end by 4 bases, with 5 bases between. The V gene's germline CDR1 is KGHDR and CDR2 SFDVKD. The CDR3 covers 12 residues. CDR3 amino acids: CATSAPNQPQHF. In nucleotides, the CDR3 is TGTGCCACCAGTGCCCCTAATCAGCCCCAGCATTTT.

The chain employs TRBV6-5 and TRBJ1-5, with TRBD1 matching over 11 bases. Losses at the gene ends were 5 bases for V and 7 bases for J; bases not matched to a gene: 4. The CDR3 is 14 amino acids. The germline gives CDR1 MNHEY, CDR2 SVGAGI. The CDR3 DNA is TGTGCCAGCAGTCCCGGGACAGGGGGACAGCCCCAGCATTTT. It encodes CASSPGTGGQPQHF.

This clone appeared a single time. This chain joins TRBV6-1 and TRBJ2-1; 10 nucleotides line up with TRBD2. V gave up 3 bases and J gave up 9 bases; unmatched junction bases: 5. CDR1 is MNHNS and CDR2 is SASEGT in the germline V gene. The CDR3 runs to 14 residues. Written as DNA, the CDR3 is TGTGCCAGCAGTGACAGCGGGGGGGCCCGTGAGCAGTTCTTC. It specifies CASSDSGGAREQFF.

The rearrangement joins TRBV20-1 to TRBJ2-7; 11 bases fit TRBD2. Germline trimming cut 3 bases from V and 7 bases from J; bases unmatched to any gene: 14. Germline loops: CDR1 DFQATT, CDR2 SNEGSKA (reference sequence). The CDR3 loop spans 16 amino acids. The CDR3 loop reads CSASKGAMLAGGEQYF. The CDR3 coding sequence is TGCAGTGCTAGTAAGGGGGCAATGCTAGCGGGAGGAGAGCAGTACTTC.

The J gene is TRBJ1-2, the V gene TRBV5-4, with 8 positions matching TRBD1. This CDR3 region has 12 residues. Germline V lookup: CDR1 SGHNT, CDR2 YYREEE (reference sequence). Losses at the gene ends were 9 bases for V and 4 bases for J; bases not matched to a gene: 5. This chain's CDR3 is CATGQGGYGYTF. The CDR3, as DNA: TGTGCCACCGGACAGGGAGGCTATGGCTACACCTTC.

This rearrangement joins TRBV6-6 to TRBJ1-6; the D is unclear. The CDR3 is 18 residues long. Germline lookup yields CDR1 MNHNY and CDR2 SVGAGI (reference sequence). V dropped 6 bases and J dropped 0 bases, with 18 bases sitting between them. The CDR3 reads CASSRGPSPSSYNSPLHF. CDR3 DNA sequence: TGTGCCAGCAGCCGAGGGCCGAGCCCGAGCTCCTATAATTCACCCCTCCACTTT.